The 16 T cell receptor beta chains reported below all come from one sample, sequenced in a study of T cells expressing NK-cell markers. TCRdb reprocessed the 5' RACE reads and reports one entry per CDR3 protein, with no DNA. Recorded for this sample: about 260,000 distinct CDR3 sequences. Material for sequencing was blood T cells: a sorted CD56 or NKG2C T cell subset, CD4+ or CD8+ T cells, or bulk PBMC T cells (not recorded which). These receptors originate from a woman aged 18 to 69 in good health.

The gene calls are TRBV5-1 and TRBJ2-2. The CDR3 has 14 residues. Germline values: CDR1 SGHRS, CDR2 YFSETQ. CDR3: CASSLVADAGELFF.

The CDR3 sequence: CASSPATSGRETQYF. V is TRBV7-7 and J is TRBJ2-5; TCRdb lists TRBD2, though no DNA is available to test this call. The V gene's germline CDR1 is SSHAT and CDR2 FNYEAQ (reference sequence). The CDR3 is 15 amino acids.

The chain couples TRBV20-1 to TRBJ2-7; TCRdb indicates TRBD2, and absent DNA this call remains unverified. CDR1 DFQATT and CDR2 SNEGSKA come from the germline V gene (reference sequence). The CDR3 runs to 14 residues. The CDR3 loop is CSALKREGRYEQYF.

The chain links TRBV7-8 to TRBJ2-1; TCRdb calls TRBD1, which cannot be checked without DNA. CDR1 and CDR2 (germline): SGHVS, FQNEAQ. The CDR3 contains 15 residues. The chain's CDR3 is CASSLAGGDFDEQFF.

CDR3: CASSPRLAGGPYRSIQYF. The chain employs TRBV12-3 or TRBV12-4 and TRBJ2-4; TCRdb's D call, TRBD2, is unchecked because there is no DNA. The CDR3 sequence is 18 residues long.

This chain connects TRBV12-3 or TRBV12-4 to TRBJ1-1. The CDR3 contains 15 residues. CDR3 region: CASSLGEDPRAEAFF.

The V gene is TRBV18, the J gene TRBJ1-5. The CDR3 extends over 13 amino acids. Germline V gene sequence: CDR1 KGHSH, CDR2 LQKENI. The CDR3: CASSRVNNQPQHF.

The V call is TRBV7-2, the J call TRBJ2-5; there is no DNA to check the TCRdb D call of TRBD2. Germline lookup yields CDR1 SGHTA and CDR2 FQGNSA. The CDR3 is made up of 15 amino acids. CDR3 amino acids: CASSRTSGKQETQYF.

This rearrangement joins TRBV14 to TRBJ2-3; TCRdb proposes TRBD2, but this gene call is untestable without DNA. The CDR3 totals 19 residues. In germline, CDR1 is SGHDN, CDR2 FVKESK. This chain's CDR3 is CASSQKGGLAGKSSDTQYF.

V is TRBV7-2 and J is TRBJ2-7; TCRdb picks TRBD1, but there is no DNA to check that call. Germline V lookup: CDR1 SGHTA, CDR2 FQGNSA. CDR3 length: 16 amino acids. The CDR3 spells CASSLGGGPGSYEQYF.

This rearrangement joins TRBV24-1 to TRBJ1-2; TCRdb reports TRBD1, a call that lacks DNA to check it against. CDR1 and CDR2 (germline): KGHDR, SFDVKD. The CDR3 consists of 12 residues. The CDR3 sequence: CATRDRGYGYTF.

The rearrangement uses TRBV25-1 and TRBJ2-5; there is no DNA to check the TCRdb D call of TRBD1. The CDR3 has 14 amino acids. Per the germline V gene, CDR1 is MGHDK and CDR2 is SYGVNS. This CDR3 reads CASSPPDSQETQYF.

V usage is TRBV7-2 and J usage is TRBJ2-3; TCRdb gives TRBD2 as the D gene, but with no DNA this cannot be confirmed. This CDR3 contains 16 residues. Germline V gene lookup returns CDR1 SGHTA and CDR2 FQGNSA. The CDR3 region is CASSLVGTSGTDTQYF.

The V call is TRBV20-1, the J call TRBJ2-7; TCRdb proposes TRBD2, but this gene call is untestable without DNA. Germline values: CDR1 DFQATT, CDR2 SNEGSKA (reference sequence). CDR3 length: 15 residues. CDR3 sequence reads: CSASAIASGSYEQYF.

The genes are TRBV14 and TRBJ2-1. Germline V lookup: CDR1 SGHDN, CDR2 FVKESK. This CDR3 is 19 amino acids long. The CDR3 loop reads CASSQEAGRTKEFHNEQFF.

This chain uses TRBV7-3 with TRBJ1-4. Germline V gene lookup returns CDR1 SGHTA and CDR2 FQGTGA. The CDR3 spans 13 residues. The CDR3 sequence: CASSLRVDEKLFF.